Below, one T cell receptor beta chain is given with its context. This entry belongs to a study of blood T cell repertoires in COVID-19. Study information: Both acute and convalescent COVID-19 samples were obtained from the United States, Italy and Spain. T cells, B-cell-depleted T cells, or PBMCs supplied cDNA or gDNA.

Germline-derived CDR1 and CDR2 are SEHNR and FQNEAQ (reference sequence). The CDR3 has 14 residues. The V end was cut by 3 bases, the J end by 7 bases, with 12 bases between. Methods used by the authors: Amplification of reference gene primers provided the estimated nucleated cell counts. Here immunoSEQ multiplex PCR was the method, and the copy in TCRdb shows in-frame clones only, minus some. V, J and clone size were drawn from that table, and D and trimming were deduced from the DNA. The table records roughly 250,000 clones, 75% to 95% of them present only once. The receptor comes from a woman younger than 30 who had recovered from COVID-19. Sequencing used PBMCs or T cells enriched from blood (not recorded which). This chain links TRBV7-9 with TRBJ1-4, with a possible D match to TRBD1 (5 bases). The CDR3 loop is CASSLGVGGEKLFF. Here the CDR3 DNA reads TGTGCCAGCAGCTTGGGTGTGGGGGGTGAAAAACTGTTTTTT.